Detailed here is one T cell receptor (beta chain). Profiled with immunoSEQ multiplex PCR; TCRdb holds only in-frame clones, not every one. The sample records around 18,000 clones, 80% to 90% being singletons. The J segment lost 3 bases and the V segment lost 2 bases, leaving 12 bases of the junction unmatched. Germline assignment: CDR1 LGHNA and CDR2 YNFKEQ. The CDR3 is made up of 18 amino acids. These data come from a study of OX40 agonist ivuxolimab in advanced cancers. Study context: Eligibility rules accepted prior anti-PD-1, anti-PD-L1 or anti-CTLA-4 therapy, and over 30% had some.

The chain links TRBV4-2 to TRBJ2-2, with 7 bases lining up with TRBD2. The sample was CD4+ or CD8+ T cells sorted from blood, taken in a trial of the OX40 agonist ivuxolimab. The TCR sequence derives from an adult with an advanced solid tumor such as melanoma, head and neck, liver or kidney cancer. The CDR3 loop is CASSQPPGRLADTGELFF. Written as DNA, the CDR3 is TGTGCCAGCAGCCAACCCCCTGGGAGGCTAGCGGACACCGGGGAGCTGTTTTTT.